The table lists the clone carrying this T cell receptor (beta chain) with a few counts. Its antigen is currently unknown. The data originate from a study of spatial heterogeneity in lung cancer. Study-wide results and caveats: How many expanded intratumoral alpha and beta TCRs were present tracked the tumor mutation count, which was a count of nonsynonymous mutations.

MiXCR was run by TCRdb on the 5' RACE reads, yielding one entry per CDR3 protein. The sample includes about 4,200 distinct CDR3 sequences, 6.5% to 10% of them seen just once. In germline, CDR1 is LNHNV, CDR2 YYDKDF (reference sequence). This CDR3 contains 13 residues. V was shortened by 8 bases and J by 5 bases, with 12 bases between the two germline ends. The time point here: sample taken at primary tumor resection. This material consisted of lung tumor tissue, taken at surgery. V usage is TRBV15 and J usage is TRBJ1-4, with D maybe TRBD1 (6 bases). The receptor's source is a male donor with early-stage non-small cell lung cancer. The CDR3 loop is CATSGGPNEKLFF. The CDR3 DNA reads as TGTGCCACCTCCGGGGGGCCCAATGAAAAACTGTTTTTT. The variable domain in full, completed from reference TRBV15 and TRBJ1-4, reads DAMVIQNPRYQVTQFGKPVTLSCSQTLNHNVMYWYQQKSSQAPKLLFHYYDKDFNNEADTPDNFQSRRPNTSFCFLDIRSPGLGDTAMYLCATSGGPNEKLFFGSGTQLSVL.